This T cell receptor beta chain appears in the sequencing data of a study of cytotoxic CD8 clonotypes in ibrutinib-treated CLL. Study overall: Among responders, about 24 were partial and 2 complete; after median 68 months, approximately 15 stayed remitted and some 12 progressed.

Sequenced by immunoSEQ multiplex PCR; TCRdb stores in-frame clones only, minus some. This table has about 200,000 clones, approximately 79% appearing once. Germline V gives CDR1 SNHLY, CDR2 FYNNEI. CDR3 length: 15 residues. V lost 5 bases and J 4 bases, leaving 16 bases between the germline ends. This chain uses TRBV2 with TRBJ2-3, with a tentative D call TRBD2 (6 bases). The sequenced sample was PBMCs, obtained after 12 months of ibrutinib treatment. This sequence was found in a human donor with chronic lymphocytic leukemia. As DNA, the CDR3 is TGTGCCAGCAGTCCGGGGGAACTAGGGGCAGATACGCAGTATTTT. Translation gives CASSPGELGADTQYF.